This T cell receptor beta chain was captured in a study of tumor and adjacent non-tumor tissue in lung cancer listed by TCRdb under 2018. Broadly, across the study: By cancer type, the cohort comprised approximately twelve adenocarcinoma patients, 2 squamous cell carcinoma patients and 1 small cell lung cancer patient. Ages among the roughly 15 patients ranged from about 31 to 80 years, there were roughly 10 men and 5 women, and disease was at TNM stage I to III. Sequencing produced approximately 130 million productive TCRbeta reads in total, an average of around 4.2 million reads per sample. Bulk TCRbeta repertoires were compared between lung tumor tissue and matched distant non-tumor lung tissue obtained from roughly 16 lung cancer patients. Around 30 paired specimens, one tumor and one normal lung sample per patient, were profiled by TCRbeta CDR3 sequencing. Findings and caveats that apply to the study as a whole: The cohort had only approximately 15 patients, and the authors noted that larger samples and more detailed clinical data are needed. The methods do not name the sequencing platform or mention unique molecular identifiers. Peripheral blood was not sequenced, so blood TCRbeta repertoires were not examined in the lung cancer patients of the study. Younger patients had significantly higher TCR diversity, and higher tumor TCR diversity was associated with shorter overall and disease-free survival. In normal lung, the top 100 clones accounted for a significantly larger cumulative share of the repertoire than in tumor tissue. Tumor tissue showed significantly greater TCR diversity (inverse Simpson) than normal lung tissue (roughly 390 vs 170, P = 0.0075, Mann-Whitney U test).

The CDR3 numbers 14 residues from cysteine through valine. Only the CDR3 portion is preserved as DNA: 42 bases, with reading frame beginning at the first base. Per the germline V gene, ENHRY is the CDR1 and SYGVKD is the CDR2. V was cut back by 8 bases and J by 5 bases, leaving a gap of 19 bases between them. Bulk unsorted tissue served as the source for RNA extraction, and RNA quality was assessed using a NanoDrop ND-1000 and an Agilent 2100. The normal lung samples consisted of distant non-tumor tissue collected more than 3 cm from the tumor edge. Newly diagnosed lung cancer patients without prior chemotherapy who had been admitted for thoracic surgery in China between August and November 2014 were enrolled as donors. The study excluded patients who had received radiotherapy or chemotherapy before or who had another cancer at the same time. Surgical tissue pieces of roughly 1-2.2 cm3 were preserved in RNAlater solution and were kept at -80 degrees C until use.

With regard to this clonotype: Which antigen it targets is not known. No base-level quality is on record; no much larger clone is a single base apart.

The library was made by multiplex PCR. TCRdb lists the instrument as Illumina HiSeq 2500. Following protocols modified from ARM-PCR, the researchers constructed TCRbeta libraries through three rounds of nested PCR with primers (Table S4). Before sequencing, PCR products in the 200-500 bp range were cut out of the gel and cleaned up using the QIAquick gel extraction kit. In the paper's pipeline: Reads were cleaned using Trimmomatic, were merged into complete CDR3 sequences using FLASH, and were assigned to V(D)J germline segments using MiTCR. Clonal diversity was computed as the inverse Simpson's index with VDJtools. Productive reads were defined as in-frame sequences without a premature stop codon. TCRdb reran the public reads through fastp at Q25 and MiXCR, keeping productive beta chains. Rows with a matching CDR3 protein are joined into one entry that keeps the most common DNA and genes. These V and J calls rely on TCRdb rather than the paper's analysis. In this sample the table shows 100,000 or so distinct CDR3 sequences, 80% of which occur a single time. The ten largest clones represent less than 40% of the sample.

The clonotype comes from a man aged 55 to 70 with small cell lung cancer. The sample consisted of distant non-tumor lung tissue. The chain is encoded by TRBV10-3 joined to TRBJ2-7; the best D guess is TRBD2, with 6 bases matching. The CDR3 amino acid sequence is: CAIREPGRRDEQYV. The DNA sequence follows: TGTGCCATCCGGGAGCCCGGACGGAGAGACGAGCAGTACGTC.